These T cell receptor beta chains were read from a single sample in a study of CD8 T cells in Susac syndrome. TCRdb reprocessed the immunoSEQ multiplex PCR reads via MiXCR and lists one record per CDR3 protein. The sample includes about 300,000 distinct CDR3 sequences, about 91% of them seen just once. Sequencing input: CD8+ T cells from PBMCs. The source is a human donor with multiple sclerosis. CDR3s include the opening cysteine and the closing phenylalanine or tryptophan. D genes are given only for firm matches. Rows may omit the clone size; those that give it use once, few, many or a size class.

V	D	J	size	length	CDR3	DNA
TRBV10-3	TRBD2	TRBJ2-1	NA	15	CATYSGSSRWDEQFF	TGTGCCACATATAGCGGGAGTTCGCGTTGGGATGAGCAGTTCTTC
TRBV7-2	NA	TRBJ2-7	NA	15	CASSQGLLPSYEQYF	TGTGCCAGCAGCCAGGGACTGCTGCCCTCCTACGAGCAGTACTTC
TRBV28	NA	TRBJ2-1	NA	14	CASSFMTVYNEQFF	TGTGCCAGCAGTTTCATGACAGTATACAATGAGCAGTTCTTC
TRBV14	NA	TRBJ2-1	NA	19	CASSPEGSVRTWGDNEQFF	TGTGCCAGCAGCCCAGAGGGTAGTGTTAGGACTTGGGGAGACAATGAGCAGTTCTTC
TRBV5-4	TRBD1	TRBJ2-7	NA	15	CASSLLRDSSYEQYF	TGTGCCAGCAGCTTGCTTCGGGACAGCTCCTACGAGCAGTACTTC
TRBV10-3	NA	TRBJ2-1	NA	12	CAARDSYNEQFF	TGTGCCGCGAGAGACTCCTACAATGAGCAGTTCTTC
TRBV4-1	TRBD2	TRBJ2-1	NA	15	CASSGVSGGRYEQFF	TGCGCCAGCAGCGGCGTGAGCGGGGGCCGCTATGAGCAGTTCTTC
TRBV12-3/TRBV12-4	TRBD2	TRBJ2-7	NA	13	CASSLGLADEQYF	TGTGCCAGCAGTTTAGGGCTAGCGGACGAGCAGTACTTC
TRBV28	NA	TRBJ2-2	NA	13	CASSWENTGELFF	TGTGCCAGCAGCTGGGAGAACACCGGGGAGCTGTTTTTT
TRBV12-3/TRBV12-4	NA	TRBJ2-7	NA	20	CASSPKTYDTPVSITYEQYF	TGTGCCAGCAGTCCGAAGACATACGATACGCCTGTCTCAATCACCTACGAGCAGTACTTC
TRBV10-2	TRBD1	TRBJ1-2	NA	13	CASREGQGYGYTF	TGCGCCAGCAGGGAGGGACAGGGTTATGGCTACACCTTC
TRBV4-1	TRBD1	TRBJ2-7	NA	16	CASSQDLGQSLGEQYF	TGCGCCAGCAGCCAAGATTTGGGACAGTCGCTGGGCGAGCAGTACTTC
TRBV20-1	NA	TRBJ2-5	once	13	CSARVTEWETQYF	TGCAGTGCTAGAGTAACTGAGTGGGAGACCCAGTACTTC
TRBV12-3/TRBV12-4	TRBD1	TRBJ1-2	NA	17	CASSPDRLGNLGYGYTF	TGTGCCAGCAGCCCGGACAGGTTGGGGAACCTGGGTTATGGCTACACCTTC
TRBV4-1	NA	TRBJ2-1	NA	15	CASSQSGHQYNEQFF	TGCGCCAGCAGCCAATCTGGACACCAATACAATGAGCAGTTCTTC
TRBV29-1	NA	TRBJ2-1	NA	11	CSAAGTNEQFF	TGCAGCGCGGCAGGTACCAATGAGCAGTTCTTC
TRBV7-2	TRBD2	TRBJ2-7	few	14	CASSSPGGSYEQYF	TGTGCCAGCAGCTCCCCGGGGGGCTCCTACGAGCAGTACTTC
TRBV14	NA	TRBJ2-5	NA	15	CASSRTDPGYETQYF	TGTGCCAGCAGCAGAACTGACCCTGGTTATGAGACCCAGTACTTC
TRBV11-2	NA	TRBJ2-2	NA	14	CASSGPDGIGELFF	TGTGCCAGCAGCGGTCCTGATGGTATCGGGGAGCTGTTTTTT
TRBV10-3	TRBD1	TRBJ1-5	NA	17	CAISRTGGADRDQPQHF	TGTGCCATCAGTCGGACAGGGGGCGCCGACAGGGATCAGCCCCAGCATTTT
TRBV4-3	TRBD1	TRBJ1-1	once	17	CASSQASGQGMNTEAFF	TGCGCCAGCAGCCAAGCCTCCGGACAGGGGATGAACACTGAAGCTTTCTTT
TRBV7-9	NA	TRBJ2-1	NA	11	CASNLYNEQFF	TGTGCCAGCAACCTATACAATGAGCAGTTCTTC
TRBV9	NA	TRBJ1-1	NA	14	CASSVSGMGTEAFF	TGTGCCAGCAGCGTTTCAGGGATGGGGACTGAAGCTTTCTTT
TRBV20-1	NA	TRBJ2-2	NA	14	CSAETGANTGELFF	TGCAGTGCCGAGACAGGCGCGAACACCGGGGAGCTGTTTTTT
TRBV27	TRBD2	TRBJ2-7	NA	14	CASSSPGGPHEQYF	TGTGCCAGCAGTTCTCCGGGGGGGCCCCATGAGCAGTACTTC
TRBV20-1	NA	TRBJ2-4	NA	15	CSARVEGLLENIQYF	TGCAGTGCTAGAGTGGAGGGCCTCTTAGAAAACATTCAGTACTTC
TRBV6-2/TRBV6-3	NA	TRBJ2-3	once	15	CASSDGDNVADTQYF	TGTGCCAGCAGTGACGGGGATAATGTGGCAGATACGCAGTATTTT
TRBV4-3	NA	TRBJ2-3	NA	17	CASSQERTTGLAASQYF	TGCGCCAGCAGCCAAGAAAGAACCACAGGCCTTGCAGCGTCCCAGTATTTT
TRBV2	NA	TRBJ1-6	once	19	CASSEASWRTGDYNSPLHF	TGTGCCAGCAGTGAAGCTTCCTGGAGGACCGGAGACTATAATTCACCCCTCCACTTT
TRBV30	TRBD1	TRBJ2-7	few	14	CAWAKGTGGNEQYF	TGTGCCTGGGCTAAGGGGACAGGAGGCAACGAGCAGTACTTC
TRBV18	TRBD1	TRBJ2-5	NA	16	CASSRFPGQGEETQYF	TGTGCCAGCTCTCGGTTTCCGGGACAGGGCGAAGAGACCCAGTACTTC
TRBV13	NA	TRBJ1-1	once	14	CASSLGEGSTEAFF	TGTGCCAGCAGCTTAGGCGAGGGAAGCACTGAAGCTTTCTTT
TRBV9	TRBD2	TRBJ2-4	NA	16	CASSVGTSGTENIQYF	TGTGCCAGCAGCGTAGGGACTAGCGGGACTGAAAACATTCAGTACTTC
TRBV7-8	NA	TRBJ2-2	NA	13	CASRTFDTGELFF	TGTGCCAGCAGAACCTTCGACACCGGGGAGCTGTTTTTT
TRBV21-1	NA	TRBJ2-5	NA	15	CASSKVSSGWETQYF	TGTGCCAGCAGCAAAGTTAGCTCGGGCTGGGAGACCCAGTACTTC
TRBV10-3	TRBD2	TRBJ2-1	NA	14	CAISDRLAVDEQFF	TGTGCCATCAGTGACCGACTAGCGGTTGATGAGCAGTTCTTC
TRBV20-1	NA	TRBJ2-5	once	15	CSAREGQLAMETQYF	TGCAGTGCTAGAGAGGGGCAGCTAGCCATGGAGACCCAGTACTTC
TRBV7-2	NA	TRBJ1-2	NA	15	CASSLEGLGIYGYTF	TGTGCCAGCAGCTTAGAGGGGTTGGGTATATATGGCTACACCTTC
TRBV12-3/TRBV12-4	NA	TRBJ1-4	NA	14	CASSPRAVDEKLFF	TGTGCCAGCAGCCCCCGGGCCGTGGATGAAAAACTGTTTTTT
TRBV3-1	TRBD2	TRBJ2-1	NA	15	CAVGSSGGLVDEQFF	TGTGCCGTCGGGTCGTCGGGGGGGCTCGTGGATGAGCAGTTCTTC
TRBV9	NA	TRBJ1-5	NA	13	CASSATGHQPQHF	TGTGCCAGCAGCGCTACAGGGCATCAGCCCCAGCATTTT
TRBV10-3	TRBD1	TRBJ2-3	NA	13	CAIRGGQGNTQYF	TGTGCCATCAGGGGAGGACAGGGGAACACGCAGTATTTT